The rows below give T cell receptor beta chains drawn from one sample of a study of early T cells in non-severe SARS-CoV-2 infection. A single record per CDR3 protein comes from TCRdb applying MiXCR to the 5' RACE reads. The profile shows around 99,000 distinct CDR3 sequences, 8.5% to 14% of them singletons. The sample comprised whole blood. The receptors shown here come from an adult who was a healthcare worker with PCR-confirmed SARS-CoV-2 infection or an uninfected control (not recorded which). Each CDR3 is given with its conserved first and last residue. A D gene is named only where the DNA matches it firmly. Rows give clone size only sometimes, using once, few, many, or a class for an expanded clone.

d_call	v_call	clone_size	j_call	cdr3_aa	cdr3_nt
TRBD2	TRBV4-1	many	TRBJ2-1	CASSHETSGRVDDEQFF	TGCGCCAGCAGCCATGAGACTAGCGGGAGGGTTGACGATGAGCAGTTCTTC
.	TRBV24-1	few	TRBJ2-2	CATSDFRDTGELFF	TGTGCCACCAGTGATTTTCGGGACACCGGGGAGCTGTTTTTT
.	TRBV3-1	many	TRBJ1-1	CASSQEVGFTEAFF	TGTGCCAGCAGCCAAGAGGTCGGGTTCACTGAAGCTTTCTTT
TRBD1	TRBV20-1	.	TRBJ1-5	CSARGDSYSNQPQHF	TGCAGTGCCAGGGGGGACAGCTATAGCAATCAGCCCCAGCATTTT
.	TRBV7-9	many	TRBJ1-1	CASSHPGTENTEAFF	TGTGCCAGCAGCCACCCAGGGACCGAGAACACTGAAGCTTTCTTT
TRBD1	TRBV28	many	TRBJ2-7	CASSSPRDRPPYEQYF	TGTGCCAGCAGTTCCCCCAGGGACAGGCCTCCCTACGAGCAGTACTTC
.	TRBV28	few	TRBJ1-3	CASSPIGTRTIYF	TGTGCCAGCAGTCCTATAGGCACTCGCACCATATATTTT
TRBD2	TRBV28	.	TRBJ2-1	CASSYRLAGGPYRNEQFF	TGTGCCAGCAGTTACCGACTAGCGGGAGGGCCGTATCGCAATGAGCAGTTCTTC
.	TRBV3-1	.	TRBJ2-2	CASNQDLDGTLWELFF	TGTGCCAGCAACCAAGATCTCGATGGAACTCTATGGGAGCTGTTTTTT
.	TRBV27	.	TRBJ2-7	CASSPGRTRAEQYF	TGTGCCAGCAGCCCCGGACGGACCCGAGCCGAGCAGTACTTC
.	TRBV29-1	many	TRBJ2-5	CSVERSGETQYF	TGCAGCGTTGAACGGTCAGGAGAGACCCAGTACTTC
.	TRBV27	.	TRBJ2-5	CASSLSLGETQYF	TGTGCCAGCAGTTTATCGTTGGGGGAGACCCAGTACTTC
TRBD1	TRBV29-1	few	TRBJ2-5	CSVIGGQGSQETQYF	TGCAGCGTTATCGGGGGACAGGGGTCACAAGAGACCCAGTACTTC
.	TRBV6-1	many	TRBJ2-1	CASTLEHRYNEQFF	TGTGCCAGCACTCTAGAGCATCGGTACAATGAGCAGTTCTTC
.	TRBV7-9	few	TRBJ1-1	CFSSGWDTSGTEAFF	TGTTTCAGCAGCGGATGGGACACCTCGGGGACTGAAGCTTTCTTT
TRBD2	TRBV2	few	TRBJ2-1	CASSVGGGPYNEQFF	TGTGCCAGCAGTGTCGGGGGAGGGCCCTACAATGAGCAGTTCTTC
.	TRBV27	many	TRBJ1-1	CASSPGAITEAFF	TGTGCCAGCAGTCCCGGGGCAATCACTGAAGCTTTCTTT
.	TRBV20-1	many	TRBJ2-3	CSAKWGGAGTDTQYF	TGCAGTGCTAAGTGGGGGGGCGCAGGAACAGATACGCAGTATTTT
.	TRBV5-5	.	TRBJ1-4	CASSLHPSREKLFF	TGTGCCAGCAGCTTGCACCCAAGCAGGGAAAAACTGTTTTTT
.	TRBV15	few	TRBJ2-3	CATSRDYTDASTDTQYF	TGTGCCACCAGCAGAGATTATACCGACGCTAGCACAGATACGCAGTATTTT
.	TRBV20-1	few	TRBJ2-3	CSAVMSSGATDTQYF	TGCAGTGCGGTTATGAGTAGCGGAGCTACAGATACGCAGTATTTT
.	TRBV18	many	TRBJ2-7	CASSPLTGGAYEQYF	TGTGCCAGCTCACCATTAACAGGAGGGGCCTACGAGCAGTACTTC
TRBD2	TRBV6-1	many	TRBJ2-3	CASSILAASTDTQYF	TGTGCCAGCAGCATACTAGCGGCTAGCACAGATACGCAGTATTTT
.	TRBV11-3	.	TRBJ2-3	CASSPWTGTDTQYF	TGTGCCAGCAGCCCCTGGACGGGAACAGATACGCAGTATTTT
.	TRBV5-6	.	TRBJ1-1	CASSVMGEAFF	TGTGCCAGCAGCGTAATGGGAGAAGCTTTCTTT
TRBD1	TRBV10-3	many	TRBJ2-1	CAIRTGTGVDEQFF	TGTGCCATCAGGACCGGGACAGGGGTTGATGAGCAGTTCTTC
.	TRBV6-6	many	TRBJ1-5	CASSYRASNQPQHF	TGTGCCAGCAGTTACCGGGCTAGCAATCAGCCCCAGCATTTT
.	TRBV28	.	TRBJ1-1	CASSSINEAFF	TGTGCCAGCAGTTCCATCAACGAAGCTTTCTTT
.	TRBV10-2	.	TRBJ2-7	CASGARGAREQYF	TGCGCCAGCGGGGCCAGGGGGGCCCGCGAGCAGTACTTC
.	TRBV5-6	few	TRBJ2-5	CASSKAEGQTQYF	TGTGCCAGCAGCAAGGCCGAGGGGCAGACCCAGTACTTC
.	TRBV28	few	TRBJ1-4	CASSFNLNEKLFF	TGTGCCAGCAGTTTCAATCTTAATGAAAAACTGTTTTTT
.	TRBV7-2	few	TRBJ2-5	CASSHLVEETQYF	TGTGCCAGCAGCCACCTGGTAGAAGAGACCCAGTACTTC
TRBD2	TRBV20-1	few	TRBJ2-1	CSAELAVSYNEQFF	TGCAGTGCTGAACTAGCGGTTTCCTACAATGAGCAGTTCTTC
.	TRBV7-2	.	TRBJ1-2	CASSRGDDSGYTF	TGTGCCAGCAGCCGGGGGGATGACAGTGGCTACACCTTC
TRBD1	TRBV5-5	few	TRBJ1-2	CASSLAPGQEHGYTF	TGTGCCAGCAGCTTGGCCCCCGGACAGGAACATGGCTACACCTTC
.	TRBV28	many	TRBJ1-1	CASSLYTEAFF	TGTGCCAGCAGCCTTTACACTGAAGCTTTCTTT
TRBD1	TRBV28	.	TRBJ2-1	CASRRTGSNEQFF	TGTGCCAGCAGAAGGACAGGGTCCAATGAGCAGTTCTTC
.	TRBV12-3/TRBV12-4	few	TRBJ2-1	CASSAGTRSYNEQFF	TGTGCCAGCAGCGCCGGTACACGCTCCTACAATGAGCAGTTCTTC
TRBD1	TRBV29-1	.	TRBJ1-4	CSVRFGTGFEKLFF	TGCAGCGTGAGATTTGGGACAGGGTTTGAAAAACTGTTTTTT
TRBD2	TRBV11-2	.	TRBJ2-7	CASSSAGGPSYEQYF	TGTGCCAGCAGCTCAGCGGGAGGGCCTTCCTACGAGCAGTACTTC
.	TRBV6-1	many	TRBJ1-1	CASSREEGTEAFF	TGTGCCAGCAGCAGGGAGGAGGGCACTGAAGCTTTCTTT
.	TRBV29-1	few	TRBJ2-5	CSVRPRGKGETQYF	TGCAGCGTGCGGCCAAGGGGCAAGGGGGAGACCCAGTACTTC
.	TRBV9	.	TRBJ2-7	CASSVGASHSYEQYF	TGTGCCAGCAGCGTTGGGGCTAGCCATTCCTACGAGCAGTACTTC
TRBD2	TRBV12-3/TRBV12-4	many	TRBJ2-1	CASSLGGPFEQFF	TGTGCCAGCAGTTTGGGAGGGCCGTTTGAGCAGTTCTTC
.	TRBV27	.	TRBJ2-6	CASNHGPTSGANVLTF	TGTGCCAGCAACCATGGACCGACCTCTGGGGCCAACGTCCTGACTTTC
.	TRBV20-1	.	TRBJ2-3	CSAKVRRADTQYF	TGCAGTGCTAAGGTCAGAAGGGCAGATACGCAGTATTTT
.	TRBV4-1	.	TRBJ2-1	CASSQVVPLDEQFF	TGCGCCAGCAGCCAAGTGGTGCCGCTGGATGAGCAGTTCTTC
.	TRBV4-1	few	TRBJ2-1	CASSQDRLNEQFF	TGCGCCAGCAGCCAAGATCGGTTGAATGAGCAGTTCTTC
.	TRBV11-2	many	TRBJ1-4	CASSFGGADEKLFF	TGTGCCAGCAGCTTTGGAGGGGCTGATGAAAAACTGTTTTTT
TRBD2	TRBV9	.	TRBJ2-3	CASSSEGSGRLADTQYF	TGTGCCAGCAGCTCAGAAGGTAGCGGGAGGCTCGCAGATACGCAGTATTTT